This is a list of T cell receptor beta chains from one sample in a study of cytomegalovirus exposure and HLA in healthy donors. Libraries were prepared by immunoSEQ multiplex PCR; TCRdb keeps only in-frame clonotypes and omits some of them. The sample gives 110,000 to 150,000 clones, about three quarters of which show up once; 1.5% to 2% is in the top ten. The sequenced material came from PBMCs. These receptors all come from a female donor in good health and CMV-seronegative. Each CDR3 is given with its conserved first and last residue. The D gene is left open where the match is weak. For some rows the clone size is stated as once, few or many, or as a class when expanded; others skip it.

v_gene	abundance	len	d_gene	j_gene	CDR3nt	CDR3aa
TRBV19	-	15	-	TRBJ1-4	TGTGCCAGTAGTAAAGGCGCCCTTGGGCCCATGGGACTGTTTTTT	CASSKGALGPMGLFF
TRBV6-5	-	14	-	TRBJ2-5	TGTGCCAGCAGTTACTCTGGACAGCAAGAGACCCAGTACTTC	CASSYSGQQETQYF
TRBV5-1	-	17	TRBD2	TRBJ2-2	TGCGCCAGCAGCTTGGGTACTAGCGGGGGCGTTACCGGGGAGCTGTTTTTT	CASSLGTSGGVTGELFF
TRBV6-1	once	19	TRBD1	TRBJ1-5	TGTGCCAGCAGTGGAGACGGGACAGGGGGCAGTAAAGGCAATCAGCCCCAGCATTTT	CASSGDGTGGSKGNQPQHF
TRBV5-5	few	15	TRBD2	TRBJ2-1	TGTGCCAGCAGCTTGGGACTAGCTGGCAGCAATGAGCAGTTCTTC	CASSLGLAGSNEQFF
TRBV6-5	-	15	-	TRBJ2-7	TGTGCCAGCAGTTACGGAGGACAGTACTCCTACGAGCAGTACTTC	CASSYGGQYSYEQYF
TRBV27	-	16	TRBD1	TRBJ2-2	TGTGCCAGCAGTCCGTCGACAGGGGAATACACCGGGGAGCTGTTTTTT	CASSPSTGEYTGELFF
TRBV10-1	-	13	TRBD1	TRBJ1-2	TGCGCCAGCAGTCCCGGGACAGGGGTCGGCTACACCTTC	CASSPGTGVGYTF
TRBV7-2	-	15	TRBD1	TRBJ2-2	TGTGCCAGCAGCTCACGGGACAGGAATACCGGGGAGCTGTTTTTT	CASSSRDRNTGELFF
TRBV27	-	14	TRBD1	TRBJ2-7	TGTGCCAGCAGTTTACGGGACAGGGTGGTGGAGCAGTACTTC	CASSLRDRVVEQYF
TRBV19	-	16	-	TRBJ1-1	TGTGCCAGTAGTATGGTGCAGGCGGGTATGAACACTGAAGCTTTCTTT	CASSMVQAGMNTEAFF
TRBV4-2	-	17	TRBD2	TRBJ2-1	TGTGCCAGCAGCCAAGAAGTAGCGGGAACCATAAACAATGAGCAGTTCTTC	CASSQEVAGTINNEQFF
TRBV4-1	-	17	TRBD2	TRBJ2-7	TGCGCCAGCAGCCATCGGCTAACTAGCGCCCCCTCCTACGAGCAGTACTTC	CASSHRLTSAPSYEQYF
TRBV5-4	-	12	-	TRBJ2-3	TGTGCCAGCAGCTTGGATAGAGATACGCAGTATTTT	CASSLDRDTQYF
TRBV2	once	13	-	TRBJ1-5	TGTGCCAGCAGTATTCAGAAGAATCAGCCCCAGCATTTT	CASSIQKNQPQHF
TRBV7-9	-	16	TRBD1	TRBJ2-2	TGTTCCAGCAGCCCACGGGACAGCTCGAACACCGGGGAGCTGTTTTTT	CSSSPRDSSNTGELFF